This entry features one TCR beta chain sequence. Reverse transcription of about 0.45 to 1 ug RNA used random hexamers. TCRdb re-analysed the immunoSEQ multiplex PCR reads in MiXCR, keeping a single row per CDR3 protein. The sample yields about 190,000 distinct CDR3 sequences, approximately 94% seen once. These data come from a study of CD8 T cells in Susac syndrome. Study information: Blood was drawn from patients with Susac syndrome. At that point, they were therapy-naive, on corticosteroids, or on intravenous immunoglobulin alone.

V lost 5 bases, J lost 3 bases, and 13 bases lay in between. The germline V gene has CDR1 SGHVS and CDR2 FNYEAQ. This CDR3 is built from 14 residues. The genes are TRBV7-6 and TRBJ1-1, with D perhaps TRBD1 (6 bases). The receptor's source is a human donor with Susac syndrome. Sequencing was performed on CD4+ T cells from PBMCs. DNA for the CDR3: TGTGCCAGCAGCAGATTACCAGGGGACACTGAAGCTTTCTTT. Residues: CASSRLPGDTEAFF.